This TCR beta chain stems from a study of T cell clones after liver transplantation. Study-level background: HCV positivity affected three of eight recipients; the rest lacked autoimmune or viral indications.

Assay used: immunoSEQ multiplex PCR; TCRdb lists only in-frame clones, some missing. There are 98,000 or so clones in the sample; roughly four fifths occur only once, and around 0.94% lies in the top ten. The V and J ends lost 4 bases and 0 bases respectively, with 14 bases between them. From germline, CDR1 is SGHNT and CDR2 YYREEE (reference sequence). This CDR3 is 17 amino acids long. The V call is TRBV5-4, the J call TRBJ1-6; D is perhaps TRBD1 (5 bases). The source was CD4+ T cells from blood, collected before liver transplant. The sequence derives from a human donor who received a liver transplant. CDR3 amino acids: CASSPGTTSSYNSPLHF. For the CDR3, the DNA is TGTGCCAGCAGCCCCGGGACGACAAGCTCCTATAATTCACCCCTCCACTTT.